These 23 T cell receptor beta chains originate from one sample sequenced in a study of shared clonotypes between healthy human individuals. TCRdb's copy holds only in-frame clones and misses some; the assay was immunoSEQ multiplex PCR. There are 2 million to 2.5 million clones in the sample; 90% to 95% occur only once, and approximately 0.4% lies in the top ten. Sequencing used naive CD4+ T cells from PBMCs. Subset denoted: CD45RA+ positively selected. These receptor sequences come from a man aged 18 to 29 in good health. Some clones in this sample may be carry-over from other donors' samples.

The V and J genes are TRBV27 and TRBJ1-2, with D unresolved. Germline CDR1 MNHEY, CDR2 SMNVEV (reference sequence). The CDR3 length is 14 residues. Deletions cut 2 bases from V and 2 bases from J, with 9 bases between. CDR3: CASSLTPANYGYTF. As DNA, the CDR3 is TGTGCCAGCAGTTTAACCCCAGCCAACTATGGCTACACCTTC.

This chain links TRBV27 with TRBJ1-1; 8 nucleotides line up with TRBD1. With V trimmed by 4 bases and J by 3 bases, 10 bases remained unmatched. Germline CDR1 and CDR2: MNHEY and SMNVEV (reference sequence). The CDR3 sequence is 16 residues long. The CDR3 reads CASSSQARGRDTEAFF. The CDR3 bases are TGTGCCAGCAGTTCCCAGGCCAGGGGGCGCGACACTGAAGCTTTCTTT.

The chain employs TRBV11-2 and TRBJ1-1, with D uncertain. The germline CDR1 and CDR2 sequences are SGHAT and FQNNGV. Deletions cut 3 bases from V and 5 bases from J, with 16 bases between. This CDR3 has 15 residues. DNA of the CDR3: TGTGCCAGCAGCTTTCCCCGACAATCTGGGACTGAAGCTTTCTTT. It yields the protein CASSFPRQSGTEAFF.

The CDR3 DNA sequence: TGTGCCAGCAGCCCCACCCCCTCAGATACGCAGTATTTT. Translation: CASSPTPSDTQYF. The chain uses TRBV11-2 and TRBJ2-3; D is undetermined. This CDR3 comprises 13 residues. Germline lookup yields CDR1 SGHAT and CDR2 FQNNGV. Trimming cost V 5 bases and J 4 bases, with 10 bases left between them.

V and J are TRBV28 and TRBJ2-4; 9 positions match TRBD2. V shed 6 bases and J 7 bases; nucleotides not matched to a gene: 13. The length of the CDR3 is 16 residues. The germline V gene encodes CDR1 MDHEN and CDR2 SYDVKM. The CDR3 loop is CASSQPTSGTLNIQYF. The DNA of the CDR3 is TGTGCCAGCAGCCAGCCGACTAGCGGAACTTTGAACATTCAGTACTTC. Variable domain in full (rest from reference TRBV28 and TRBJ2-4): DVKVTQSSRYLVKRTGEKVFLECVQDMDHENMFWYRQDPGLGLRLIYFSYDVKMKEKGDIPEGYSVSREKKERFSLILESASTNQTSMYLCASSQPTSGTLNIQYFGAGTRLSVL.

The J gene is TRBJ1-1, the V gene TRBV27; the D gene is possibly TRBD1 (5 bases). Germline loops: CDR1 MNHEY, CDR2 SMNVEV (reference sequence). CDR3 length: 15 amino acids. Trimming cost V 3 bases and J 5 bases, with 16 bases left between them. CDR3 loop: CASSLIGAGRTEAFF. As DNA, the CDR3 is TGTGCCAGCAGTTTGATAGGGGCCGGGAGAACTGAAGCTTTCTTT.

The chain couples TRBV19 to TRBJ2-3, with 7 bases identical to TRBD2. The CDR3 has 16 residues. The germline V gene has CDR1 LNHDA and CDR2 SQIVND (reference sequence). Trimming removed 9 bases from V and 8 bases from J; junction bases left unmatched: 20. The CDR3 sequence is CASARTERGRPSTQYF. In nucleotides, the CDR3 is TGTGCCAGCGCCCGTACCGAGCGGGGTCGCCCCAGTACGCAGTATTTT.

The chain employs TRBV11-3 and TRBJ2-7; no definite D call. There are 14 residues in the CDR3. The V end was cut by 1 base, the J end by 2 bases, with 9 bases between. Germline CDR1 is SGHNT and CDR2 is YENEEA. CDR3 in DNA: TGTGCCAGCAGCTTAGGTGGCAGTACCTACGAGCAGTACTTC. It translates to CASSLGGSTYEQYF.

The chain is built from TRBV6-6 and TRBJ1-4; D is undetermined. The V end was cut by 5 bases, the J end by 0 bases, with 7 bases between. The germline CDR1 and CDR2 sequences are MNHNY and SVGAGI (reference sequence). This CDR3 region has 14 residues. The CDR3 region has the DNA TGTGCCAGCAGTAATACAGCAACTAATGAAAAACTGTTTTTT. It yields the protein CASSNTATNEKLFF.

V gene TRBV11-1 combines with J gene TRBJ1-1, with 7 bases identical to TRBD1. Germline CDR1 reads SGHAT; CDR2 reads FQDESV (reference sequence). This CDR3 spans 15 amino acids. The ends lost 1 base at V and 4 bases at J; junction bases unmatched: 6. The CDR3 spells CASSLDGHRGTEAFF. For the CDR3, the DNA is TGTGCCAGCAGCTTAGACGGGCACAGGGGCACTGAAGCTTTCTTT.

The J gene is TRBJ1-4, the V gene TRBV13; TRBD1 is a possible D gene (6 bases). In germline, CDR1 is PRHDT, CDR2 FYEKMQ (reference sequence). The ends were cut back, 5 bases at V and 7 bases at J, with 14 bases in the middle. The length of the CDR3 is 14 residues. CDR3 nucleotide sequence: TGTGCCAGCAGCAGGACGGGGGCGGGTGAAAAACTGTTTTTT. Translating it yields CASSRTGAGEKLFF.

The V gene is TRBV15, the J gene TRBJ1-2; tentatively, D is TRBD1 (5 bases). V lost 3 bases to trimming and J lost 4 bases, with 6 bases between them. CDR3 length: 12 amino acids. Germline CDR1 LNHNV, CDR2 YYDKDF (reference sequence). CDR3 in amino acids: CATSRGLYGYTF. The CDR3 DNA reads as TGTGCCACCAGCAGGGGGCTCTATGGCTACACCTTC.

This chain uses TRBV6-5 with TRBJ2-5, with D unresolved. The tail of the sequence fits TRBJ2-7 better, so the J call may be wrong. The CDR3 runs 16 residues. Germline CDR1 reads MNHEY; CDR2 reads SVGAGI. CDR3 protein: CASSYDPGRGSYEQYF. DNA of the CDR3: TGTGCCAGCAGTTATGACCCGGGCCGCGGCTCCTACGAGCAGTACTTC.

About this clone itself: Mismatch with germline at one junction end may stem from a read error. The rearrangement uses TRBV7-9 and TRBJ2-5; D unclear. This CDR3 has 12 amino acids. In germline, CDR1 is SEHNR, CDR2 FQNEAQ (reference sequence). This CDR3 reads CTSSPRGETQYF. CDR3 in DNA: TGTACCAGCAGCCCACGTGGGGAGACCCAGTACTTC.

The chain recombines TRBV5-1 with TRBJ2-5, with D unresolved. Germline loops: CDR1 SGHRS, CDR2 YFSETQ. Trimming stripped 1 base from V and 5 bases from J, with 9 bases between. CDR3 length: 13 amino acids. The CDR3 nucleotides read TGCGCCAGCAGCTTGAGTCTCCGGGAGACCCAGTACTTC. Residues: CASSLSLRETQYF.

V and J are TRBV6-6 and TRBJ2-7; 16 positions agree with TRBD2. Losses at the gene ends were 5 bases for V and 3 bases for J; bases not matched to a gene: 4. Germline loops: CDR1 MNHNY, CDR2 SVGAGI (reference sequence). CDR3 length: 16 amino acids. As DNA, the CDR3 is TGTGCCAGCAGTCGAGGGACTAGCGGGAGGGACTACGAGCAGTACTTC. Protein sequence: CASSRGTSGRDYEQYF.

The CDR3 DNA follows: TGTGCCAGCAGCCCCGGACAGGGGGATGCCTCCTACGAGCAGTACTTC. Protein: CASSPGQGDASYEQYF. This rearrangement joins TRBV7-8 to TRBJ2-7; 10 nucleotides agree with TRBD1. V lost 5 bases and J lost 0; bases outside the gene matches: 7. The CDR3 sequence is 16 residues long. Germline CDR1 SGHVS, CDR2 FQNEAQ.

CDR3 amino acids: CASESWTSSYEQYF. The CDR3 nucleotides read TGTGCCAGCGAATCATGGACTTCGTCCTACGAGCAGTACTTC. The J gene is TRBJ2-7, the V gene TRBV28; possible D gene TRBD2, 5 bases. The CDR3 consists of 14 residues. V was trimmed by 8 bases and J by 1 base, leaving 15 bases between them. Germline CDR1 reads MDHEN; CDR2 reads SYDVKM. Complete variable domain (other parts from reference TRBV28 and TRBJ2-7): DVKVTQSSRYLVKRTGEKVFLECVQDMDHENMFWYRQDPGLGLRLIYFSYDVKMKEKGDIPEGYSVSREKKERFSLILESASTNQTSMYLCASESWTSSYEQYFGPGTRLTVT.

This clone was observed a single time. The chain links TRBV5-8 to TRBJ2-6; D not certain. This CDR3 is 14 amino acids long. The germline V and J ends were trimmed by 4 bases and 1 base, with 6 bases remaining between them. Germline lookup yields CDR1 SGHTS and CDR2 YDEGEE. This CDR3 reads CASSRRSGANVLTF. The CDR3 coding sequence is TGTGCCAGCAGCCGGCGGTCTGGGGCCAACGTCCTGACTTTC.

The V gene is TRBV18, the J gene TRBJ1-5; unclear D gene. The V and J ends lost 3 bases and 0 bases respectively, with 18 bases between them. This CDR3 region has 18 residues. Germline CDR1 and CDR2: KGHSH and LQKENI. The CDR3 reads CASSPSGSGAYSNQPQHF. The CDR3 DNA sequence: TGTGCCAGCTCACCGAGCGGTTCGGGCGCCTATAGCAATCAGCCCCAGCATTTT.

This clone was observed a single time. Other DNA variants within this sample encode the same CDR3. J is TRBJ2-2 and V is TRBV5-4, with unresolved D. The V end lost 0 bases, the J end lost 0 bases, and 9 bases lay between the germline ends. This CDR3 is 16 amino acids long. In germline, CDR1 is SGHNT, CDR2 YYREEE (reference sequence). CDR3 sequence reads: CASSLGGRSNTGELFF. Written as DNA, the CDR3 is TGTGCCAGCAGCTTGGGTGGCAGGTCGAACACCGGGGAGCTGTTTTTT.

This chain joins TRBV5-4 and TRBJ2-1; D is perhaps TRBD1 (6 bases). The germline CDR1 and CDR2 sequences are SGHNT and YYREEE (reference sequence). The CDR3 has 12 amino acids. The V end was cut by 1 base, the J end by 10 bases, with 9 bases between. The CDR3 reads CASSLSRGEQFF. The CDR3 DNA reads TGTGCCAGCAGCTTGAGCAGGGGAGAGCAGTTCTTC.

The chain couples TRBV18 to TRBJ2-2, with 13 bases that match TRBD2. The CDR3 runs to 15 residues. Trimming took 4 bases from V and 9 from J; bases not matched to a gene: 5. Germline V gene lookup returns CDR1 KGHSH and CDR2 LQKENI. The CDR3 sequence: CASSQGLAGVWELFF. In DNA, the CDR3 is TGTGCCAGCTCACAAGGACTAGCGGGAGTCTGGGAGCTGTTTTTT.